These 30 T cell receptor beta chains share one sample of origin, sequenced in a study of blood T cell repertoires in COVID-19. Sequencing was performed with immunoSEQ multiplex PCR; in TCRdb, only in-frame clones are kept and a portion is missing. This table has over 100,000 clones, 82% appearing once. Sequencing was carried out using peripheral blood. These receptors all come from a woman aged 70-85 years with acute or convalescent COVID-19.

V gene TRBV23-1 combines with J gene TRBJ2-3; possibly TRBD2 for D (5 bases). TRBV23-1 is an ORF for which the function is uncertain. Trimming cost V 4 bases and J 2 bases, with 13 bases left between them. The CDR3 is made up of 15 amino acids. The CDR3 protein is CASSPEGAYTDTQYF. The CDR3 bases are TGCGCCAGCAGTCCCGAGGGTGCCTACACAGATACGCAGTATTTT.

The chain is built from TRBV29-1 and TRBJ2-1, with D maybe TRBD2 (5 bases). Trimming took 7 bases from V and 3 from J, leaving 13 bases between them. The germline gives CDR1 SQVTM, CDR2 ANQGSEA. The CDR3 loop spans 13 amino acids. CDR3 in amino acids: CSAKDGVYNEQFF. In DNA, the CDR3 is TGCAGCGCCAAGGACGGGGTCTACAATGAGCAGTTCTTC.

The chain combines TRBV6-1 with TRBJ1-2; no clear D gene. Trimming left V 1 base short and J 1 base short, with 4 bases between. The germline gives CDR1 MNHNS, CDR2 SASEGT. This CDR3 is 13 amino acids long. CDR3 bases: TGTGCCAGCAGTGAAGACTTTAACTATGGCTACACCTTC. Translating it yields CASSEDFNYGYTF.

The V call is TRBV2, the J call TRBJ1-2; D is perhaps TRBD1 (5 bases). Germline V gives CDR1 SNHLY, CDR2 FYNNEI. V dropped 4 bases and J dropped 5 bases, with 17 bases sitting between them. This CDR3 is built from 15 residues. The CDR3 sequence is CASSGQSGRIYGYTF. The CDR3 DNA sequence: TGTGCCAGCAGTGGTCAGTCAGGGAGGATATATGGCTACACCTTC.

V and J are TRBV6-5 and TRBJ1-2; TRBD1 aligns across 11 bases. Germline CDR1 and CDR2: MNHEY and SVGAGI. The V and J ends lost 6 bases and 6 bases, in that order; junction bases with no gene match: 0. There are 12 residues in the CDR3. CDR3 in DNA: TGTGCCAGCAGGGGACAGGGGGATGGCTACACCTTC. Its translation is CASRGQGDGYTF.

The CDR3 sequence: CASSLDGGATDTQYF. The CDR3 DNA follows: TGTGCCAGCAGCCTTGATGGGGGGGCCACAGATACGCAGTATTTT. This sequence joins TRBV2 and TRBJ2-3; a weak D match, TRBD2 (7 bases). Germline V gene data show CDR1 as SNHLY and CDR2 as FYNNEI. V was pared by 6 bases and J by 2 bases, with 15 bases between. The CDR3 covers 15 residues.

The gene calls are TRBV7-6 and TRBJ2-7; TRBD1 matches 8 bases. The junction had 5 bases not matched to a gene; V was cut back by 2 bases and J by 2 bases. This CDR3 region has 15 residues. Germline V gene lookup returns CDR1 SGHVS and CDR2 FNYEAQ. The CDR3 here is CASSLTQGAAYEQYF. The DNA of the CDR3 is TGTGCCAGCAGCTTAACCCAGGGGGCTGCCTACGAGCAGTACTTC. The whole variable domain, remainder taken from reference TRBV7-6 and TRBJ2-7, is GAGVSQSPRYKVTKRGQDVALRCDPISGHVSLYWYRQALGQGPEFLTYFNYEAQQDKSGLPNDRFSAERPEGSISTLTIQRTEQRDSAMYRCASSLTQGAAYEQYFGPGTRLTVT.

J is TRBJ2-7 and V is TRBV5-1, with TRBD1 matching over 9 bases. V shed 0 bases and J 5 bases; nucleotides not matched to a gene: 0. The CDR3 runs 13 residues. From germline, CDR1 is SGHRS and CDR2 YFSETQ. The CDR3 protein is CASSLGQGDEQYF. CDR3 DNA: TGCGCCAGCAGCTTGGGACAGGGGGACGAGCAGTACTTC.

J is TRBJ2-7 and V is TRBV5-4; TRBD1 aligns across 7 bases. V lost 0 bases and J lost 5; bases outside the gene matches: 2. The CDR3 extends over 13 amino acids. Germline loops: CDR1 SGHNT, CDR2 YYREEE (reference sequence). The CDR3 here is CASSLAGGDEQYF. CDR3 in DNA: TGTGCCAGCAGCTTGGCAGGGGGAGACGAGCAGTACTTC.

The genes are TRBV6-5 and TRBJ2-7; TRBD1 is a possible D gene (6 bases). CDR1 and CDR2 from the germline V gene are MNHEY and SVGAGI. Trimming left V 2 bases short and J 0 bases short, with 11 bases between. The CDR3 has 15 residues. For the CDR3, the DNA is TGTGCCAGCAGTTACGGCAGACAGGACTCCTACGAGCAGTACGTC. It codes for CASSYGRQDSYEQYV.

The chain combines TRBV19 with TRBJ1-2; 10 bases are shared with TRBD1. CDR3 length: 15 residues. Germline CDR1 reads LNHDA; CDR2 reads SQIVND (reference sequence). With 5 bases clipped from V and 4 bases from J, the junction kept 7 bases outside the gene matches. This CDR3 is CASSPDRGLRYGYTF. DNA of the CDR3: TGTGCCAGTAGTCCCGACAGGGGGCTTCGCTATGGCTACACCTTC.

The rearrangement joins TRBV3-1 (or the pseudogene TRBV3-2) to TRBJ2-7; 10 nucleotides agree with TRBD1. Looked up from germline, CDR1 is LGHDT and CDR2 is YNNKEL (reference sequence). CDR3 size: 14 residues. The V gene end was trimmed by 4 bases and the J gene end by 5 bases; junction bases not matched to a gene: 5. The CDR3 sequence: CASSPWDRGNEQYV. The CDR3 DNA sequence: TGTGCCAGCAGCCCCTGGGACAGGGGCAACGAGCAGTACGTC.

The chain uses TRBV7-3 and TRBJ2-1, with D maybe TRBD1 (5 bases). There are 12 residues in the CDR3. Per the germline V gene, CDR1 is SGHTA and CDR2 is FQGTGA. Trimming took off 5 bases at V and 7 bases at J, with 9 bases between the two ends. DNA for the CDR3: TGTGCCAGCAGCCGTCAGGGAAATGAGCAGTTCTTC. Its translation is CASSRQGNEQFF.

V is TRBV4-3 and J is TRBJ1-4, with a possible D match to TRBD1 (6 bases). Germline loops: CDR1 LGHNA, CDR2 YSLEER. Trimming pared 2 bases from V and 5 bases from J, leaving 12 bases between. The length of the CDR3 is 15 residues. The CDR3 here is CASSQSGRGNEKLFF. The CDR3 DNA reads as TGCGCCAGCAGCCAATCGGGCAGGGGAAATGAAAAACTGTTTTTT.

This chain uses TRBV7-8 with TRBJ1-6, with 7 bases lining up with TRBD1. The germline gives CDR1 SGHVS, CDR2 FQNEAQ. The CDR3 is 15 amino acids. V trimming: 5 bases; J trimming: 6 bases; junction bases outside the gene matches: 7. For the CDR3, the DNA is TGTGCCAGCAGCCCATGGGACAGCCCTAATTCACCCCTCCACTTT. Translating gives CASSPWDSPNSPLHF.

The chain links TRBV2 to TRBJ2-3, with D possibly TRBD2 on 5 matching bases. The germline gives CDR1 SNHLY, CDR2 FYNNEI. The CDR3 is made up of 11 amino acids. The V and J ends lost 7 bases and 4 bases respectively, with 6 bases between them. CDR3 sequence (DNA): TGTGCCAGCAAGGGAGCAGATACGCAGTATTTT. It is translated as CASKGADTQYF.

J is TRBJ1-1 and V is TRBV18; D possibly corresponds to TRBD1 (6 bases). Trimming removed 3 bases from V and 4 bases from J, with 12 bases in between. This CDR3 contains 14 residues. CDR1 is KGHSH, CDR2 LQKENI, per germline. The CDR3 region is CASSPSEGVTEAFF. CDR3 bases: TGTGCCAGCTCACCCAGCGAGGGGGTCACTGAAGCTTTCTTT.

This sequence joins TRBV7-2 and TRBJ2-5; 9 bases fit TRBD2. The germline V gene has CDR1 SGHTA and CDR2 FQGNSA. The CDR3 is 14 residues long. After removal of 5 bases from V and 4 bases from J, the junction contained 5 bases not matched to a gene. DNA for the CDR3: TGTGCCAGCAGCATCGGACTAGCGAGAGAGACCCAGTACTTC. It encodes CASSIGLARETQYF.

The rearrangement uses TRBV5-4 and TRBJ2-5; TRBD1 matches at 8 bases. Germline V gives CDR1 SGHNT, CDR2 YYREEE (reference sequence). The CDR3 consists of 14 residues. V was clipped by 4 bases and J by 5 bases; unmatched bases: 7. The CDR3 nucleotides are TGTGCCAGCAGCAGTTCAGGGGGCTGGGAGACCCAGTACTTC. Translating gives CASSSSGGWETQYF.

A single count supports this clone. The CDR3, as DNA: TGTGCCAGCAGCGACCCGACGGGGACAGATACGCAGTATTTT. It is translated as CASSDPTGTDTQYF. This chain links TRBV2 with TRBJ2-3; D may be TRBD2 (5 bases). CDR3 length: 14 residues. With 6 bases removed from V and 3 bases from J, the gap between germline ends came to 13 bases. Germline loops: CDR1 SNHLY, CDR2 FYNNEI.

This clone occurred a few times. The chain recombines TRBV4-3 with TRBJ1-1; TRBD1 is a possible D gene (6 bases). Trimming took off 2 bases at V and 0 bases at J, with 13 bases between the two ends. In germline, CDR1 is LGHNA, CDR2 YSLEER. This CDR3 has 16 amino acids. The CDR3 bases are TGCGCCAGCAGCCAAACCTTAACAGGGCTGAACACTGAAGCTTTCTTT. This encodes CASSQTLTGLNTEAFF.

The CDR3 region is CASSLTGSPNTEAFF. The CDR3 DNA is TGTGCCAGCAGCTTGACAGGGTCCCCGAACACTGAAGCTTTCTTT. The chain combines TRBV5-4 with TRBJ1-1, with a possible D match to TRBD1 (6 bases). The CDR3 runs 15 residues. CDR1 and CDR2 (germline): SGHNT, YYREEE (reference sequence). V was pared by 1 base and J by 1 base, with 11 bases between.

The rearrangement uses TRBV6-2 or TRBV6-3 and TRBJ1-2; 10 positions agree with TRBD1. After removal of 2 bases from V and 9 bases from J, the junction contained 9 bases not matched to a gene. The CDR3 totals 15 residues. The germline gives CDR1 MNHEY, CDR2 SVGEGT. The DNA for the CDR3 is TGTGCCAGCAGTTACGAGGGACAGGGGATTGCCCGCTACACCTTC. Its protein is CASSYEGQGIARYTF.

This sequence joins TRBV3-1 (or the pseudogene TRBV3-2) and TRBJ2-7; D is unclear. The CDR3 contains 12 residues. Trimming cost V 0 bases and J 3 bases, with 3 bases left between them. Germline V lookup: CDR1 LGHDT, CDR2 YNNKEL (reference sequence). The CDR3 here is CASSQDYYEQYF. CDR3 DNA sequence: TGTGCCAGCAGCCAAGACTACTACGAGCAGTACTTC.

This clone has a handful of counts. The chain uses TRBV7-8 and TRBJ1-2, with 8 bases lining up with TRBD1. CDR1 is SGHVS and CDR2 is FQNEAQ in the germline V gene. The V segment lost 4 bases and the J segment 8 bases; nucleotides outside the gene matches: 6. The CDR3 loop spans 13 amino acids. In DNA form, the CDR3 reads TGTGCCAGCAGCTCACAGGGGGGAGAAGGCTACACCTTC. Its protein is CASSSQGGEGYTF.

The J gene is TRBJ1-1, the V gene TRBV20-1; 7 bases align to TRBD1. The CDR3 contains 11 residues. Looked up from germline, CDR1 is DFQATT and CDR2 is SNEGSKA (reference sequence). The trim removed 6 bases at V and 7 bases at J, leaving 5 bases unmatched. CDR3 loop: CSALDRIEAFF. The DNA of the CDR3 is TGCAGTGCGCTGGACAGGATTGAAGCTTTCTTT.

The chain links TRBV15 to TRBJ1-5; 7 nucleotides line up with TRBD1. The CDR3 is 15 residues long. With V trimmed by 0 bases and J by 5 bases, 4 bases remained unmatched. The V gene's germline CDR1 is LNHNV and CDR2 YYDKDF (reference sequence). The CDR3 nucleotides read TGTGCCACCAGCAGAGAGGGGGACAGTTATCAGCCCCAGCATTTT. Protein product: CATSREGDSYQPQHF.

The CDR3 is CASSPPLLQTSGNTIYF. In DNA form, the CDR3 reads TGTGCCAGCTCACCACCTTTGTTACAGACCTCTGGAAACACCATATATTTT. The J gene is TRBJ1-3, the V gene TRBV18; no reliable D call. The length of the CDR3 is 17 residues. V lost 0 bases and J 0 bases, leaving 12 bases between the germline ends. Germline V lookup: CDR1 KGHSH, CDR2 LQKENI. The full variable domain, with the rest looked up from reference TRBV18 and TRBJ1-3, is NAGVMQNPRHLVRRRGQEARLRCSPMKGHSHVYWYRQLPEEGLKFMVYLQKENIIDESGMPKERFSAEFPKEGPSILRIQQVVRGDSAAYFCASSPPLLQTSGNTIYFGEGSWLTVV.

This chain uses TRBV3-1 (or the pseudogene TRBV3-2) with TRBJ2-6, with 11 bases fitting TRBD1. CDR1 and CDR2 (germline): LGHDT, YNNKEL (reference sequence). The CDR3 runs 17 residues. V was clipped by 4 bases and J by 0 bases; unmatched bases: 2. CDR3 DNA sequence: TGTGCCAGCAGCCTCGGACAGGGGGCCTCTGGGGCCAACGTCCTGACTTTC. It yields the protein CASSLGQGASGANVLTF.

V and J are TRBV19 and TRBJ2-2; 8 nucleotides line up with TRBD2. The CDR3 is made up of 18 amino acids. Trimming took 6 bases from V and 3 from J; bases not matched to a gene: 15. Germline V gives CDR1 LNHDA, CDR2 SQIVND (reference sequence). The CDR3 bases are TGTGCCAGTAGCCACCTTCCTGGGGCGGGGGGATACACCGGGGAGCTGTTTTTT. It is translated as CASSHLPGAGGYTGELFF.